This T cell receptor (beta chain) was documented in a study of blood T cell repertoires in COVID-19. About the research overall: From the United States, Italy and Spain came samples of acute and convalescent COVID-19. From T cells, B-cell-depleted T cells, or PBMCs came the material, which was cDNA or gDNA.

Germline V CDR1 and CDR2: SGHAT, FQNNGV. The CDR3 is 16 amino acids. The J segment lost 6 bases and the V segment lost 3 bases, leaving 12 bases of the junction unmatched. Generated by immunoSEQ multiplex PCR, the TCRdb table keeps only in-frame clones and is missing some. The sample yields 200,000 or so clones, roughly 89% seen once. Living in 24 US areas, the participants were between about 18 and 90 years of age. Input material: PBMCs or T cells enriched from blood (not recorded which). This chain links TRBV11-2 with TRBJ2-7; 9 nucleotides agree with TRBD1. This clonotype originated in a woman aged 40 to 50 with acute COVID-19. The CDR3 reads CASSFPLRTGEVEQYF. Here the CDR3 DNA reads TGTGCCAGCAGCTTCCCCCTGAGGACAGGGGAGGTCGAGCAGTACTTC.